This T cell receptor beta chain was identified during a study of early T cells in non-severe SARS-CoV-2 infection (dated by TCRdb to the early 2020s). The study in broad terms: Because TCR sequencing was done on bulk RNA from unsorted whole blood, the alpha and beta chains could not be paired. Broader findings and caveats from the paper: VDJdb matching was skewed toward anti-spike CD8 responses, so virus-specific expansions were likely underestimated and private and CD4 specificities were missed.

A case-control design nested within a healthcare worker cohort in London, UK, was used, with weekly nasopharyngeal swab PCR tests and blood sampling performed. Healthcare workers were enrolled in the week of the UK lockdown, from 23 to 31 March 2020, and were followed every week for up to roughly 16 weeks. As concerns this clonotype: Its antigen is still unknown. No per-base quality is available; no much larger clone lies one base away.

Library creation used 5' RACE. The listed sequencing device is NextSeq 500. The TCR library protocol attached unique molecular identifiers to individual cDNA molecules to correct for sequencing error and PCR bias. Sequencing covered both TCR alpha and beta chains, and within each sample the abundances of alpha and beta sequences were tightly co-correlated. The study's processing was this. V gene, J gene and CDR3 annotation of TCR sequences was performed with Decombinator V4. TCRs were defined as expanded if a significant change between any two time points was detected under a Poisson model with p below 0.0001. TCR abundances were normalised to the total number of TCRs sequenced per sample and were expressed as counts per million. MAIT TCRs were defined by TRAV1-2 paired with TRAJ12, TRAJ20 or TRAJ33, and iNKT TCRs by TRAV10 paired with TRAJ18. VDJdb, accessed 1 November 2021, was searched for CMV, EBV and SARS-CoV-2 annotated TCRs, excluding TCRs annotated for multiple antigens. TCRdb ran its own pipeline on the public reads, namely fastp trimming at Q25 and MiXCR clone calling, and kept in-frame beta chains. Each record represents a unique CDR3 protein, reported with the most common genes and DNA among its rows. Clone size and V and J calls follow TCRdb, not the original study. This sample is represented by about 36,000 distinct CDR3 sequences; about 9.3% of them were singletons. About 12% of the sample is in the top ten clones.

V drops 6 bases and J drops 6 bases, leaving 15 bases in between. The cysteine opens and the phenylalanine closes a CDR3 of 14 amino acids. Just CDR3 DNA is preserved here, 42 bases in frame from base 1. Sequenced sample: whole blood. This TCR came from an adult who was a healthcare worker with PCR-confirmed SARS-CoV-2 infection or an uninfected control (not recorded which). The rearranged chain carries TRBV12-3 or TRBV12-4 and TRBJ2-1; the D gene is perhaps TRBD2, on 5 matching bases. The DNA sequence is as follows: TGTGCCAGCAGCGCCACTACGGGGAGCAATGAGCAGTTCTTC. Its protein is CASSATTGSNEQFF.